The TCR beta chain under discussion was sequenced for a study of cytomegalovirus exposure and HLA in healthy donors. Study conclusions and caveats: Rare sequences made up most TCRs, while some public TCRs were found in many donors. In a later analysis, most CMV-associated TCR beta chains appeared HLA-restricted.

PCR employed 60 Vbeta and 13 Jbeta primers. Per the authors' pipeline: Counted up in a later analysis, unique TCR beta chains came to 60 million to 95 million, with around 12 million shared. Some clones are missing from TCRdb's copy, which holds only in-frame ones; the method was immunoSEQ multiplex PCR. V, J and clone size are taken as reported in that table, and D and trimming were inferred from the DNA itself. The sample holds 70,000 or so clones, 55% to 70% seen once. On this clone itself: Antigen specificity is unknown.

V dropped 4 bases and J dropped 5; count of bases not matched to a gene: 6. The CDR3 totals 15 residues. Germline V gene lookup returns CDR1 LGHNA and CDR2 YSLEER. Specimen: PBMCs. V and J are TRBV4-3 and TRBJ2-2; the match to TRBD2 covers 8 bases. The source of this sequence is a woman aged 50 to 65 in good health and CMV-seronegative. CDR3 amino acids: CASSRTGGSTGELFF. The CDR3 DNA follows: TGCGCCAGCAGCCGTACGGGAGGGTCGACCGGGGAGCTGTTTTTT.